The present T cell receptor beta chain was sequenced within a study of long-term antiretroviral therapy in people with HIV. The authors ran the immunoSEQ assay, v3.0, at survey level. Produced via immunoSEQ multiplex PCR; TCRdb's table is partial and in-frame only. The top ten clones hold about 10% of a sample with approximately 35,000 clones, 80% to 90% of them seen once. The sample in question was unsorted PBMCs, obtained 2.2 years after starting antiretroviral therapy. This receptor was identified in a man in his late teens or twenties with HIV.

CDR3 nucleotides: TGTGCCAGCAGTGCGATAAGGGAGACCCAGTACTTC. This codes for CASSAIRETQYF. The rearrangement links TRBV2 to TRBJ2-5; D not resolved. The CDR3 length is 12 residues. Trimming stripped 4 bases from V and 5 bases from J, with 8 bases between. Germline V gene lookup returns CDR1 SNHLY and CDR2 FYNNEI. The variable domain in full, with the rest retrieved from reference TRBV2 and TRBJ2-5, is EPEVTQTPSHQVTQMGQEVILRCVPISNHLYFYWYRQILGQKVEFLVSFYNNEISEKSEIFDDQFSVERPDGSNFTLKIRSTKLEDSAMYFCASSAIRETQYFGPGTRLLVL.